Following are 30 T cell receptor beta chains from one sample sequenced in a study of identical twins. Each CDR3 protein gets one entry after TCRdb re-called the 5' RACE reads with MiXCR. The table shows roughly 540,000 distinct CDR3 sequences, with roughly a fifth occurring only once. This sample also belongs to another study, concerning T cells expressing NK-cell markers.

Sequencing used CD4+ T cells sorted from blood. These receptors all come from a woman aged 18-30 years in good health.

This chain links TRBV11-3 with TRBJ2-7, with D hard to call. Germline V gives CDR1 SGHNT, CDR2 YENEEA. The CDR3 is 14 amino acids. V lost 1 base and J lost 3, with 10 bases in between. The CDR3 loop is CASSLVGSDYEQYF. CDR3 coding DNA: TGTGCCAGCAGCTTAGTTGGCAGCGACTACGAGCAGTACTTC. Complete variable domain (other parts from reference TRBV11-3 and TRBJ2-7): EAGVVQSPRYKIIEKKQPVAFWCNPISGHNTLYWYLQNLGQGPELLIRYENEEAVDDSQLPKDRFSAERLKGVDSTLKIQPAELGDSAVYLCASSLVGSDYEQYFGPGTRLTVT.

This clonotype has only a few counts. The V call is TRBV5-1, the J call TRBJ1-6; a possible D gene is TRBD1 (6 bases). The CDR3 runs 16 residues. V was shortened by 0 bases and J by 10 bases, with 17 bases between the two germline ends. Germline-derived CDR1 and CDR2 are SGHRS and YFSETQ. The CDR3 region is CASSLDSLLDRSPLHF. The CDR3 bases are TGCGCCAGCAGCTTGGATTCCTTATTGGACAGATCACCCCTCCACTTT.

V usage is TRBV12-3 or TRBV12-4 and J usage is TRBJ2-2; D possibly matches TRBD1 or TRBD2 (5 bases each). The CDR3 sequence is 15 residues long. V lost 6 bases and J 4 bases, leaving 15 bases between the germline ends. In DNA, the CDR3 is TGTGCCAGCAGCTTCTGGGGACGGAGCACCGGGGAGCTGTTTTTT. Translation: CASSFWGRSTGELFF.

In its sample, this clonotype was seen a few times. The V and J genes are TRBV5-1 and TRBJ2-6; D ambiguous. Germline CDR1 is SGHRS and CDR2 is YFSETQ. The CDR3 is 18 residues long. Trimming took off 7 bases at V and 0 bases at J, with 20 bases between the two ends. CDR3 loop: CASGWSRTLLSGANVLTF. The CDR3 bases are TGCGCCAGCGGTTGGAGCAGAACCCTTCTCTCTGGGGCCAACGTCCTGACTTTC.

V is TRBV12-3 or TRBV12-4 and J is TRBJ2-5, with 7 bases fitting TRBD2. This CDR3 contains 15 residues. The trim removed 4 bases at V and 9 bases at J, leaving 14 bases unmatched. CDR3 coding DNA: TGTGCCAGCAGTTCTGGCGGGACCCTCGGGGGGTCCCAGTACTTC. Translated: CASSSGGTLGGSQYF.

The V and J genes are TRBV29-1 and TRBJ1-2; D call uncertain. Germline V gene sequence: CDR1 SQVTM, CDR2 ANQGSEA. V lost 3 bases and J lost 6, with 8 bases in between. The CDR3 extends over 11 amino acids. CDR3 residues: CSVDEMNGYTF. The CDR3 DNA follows: TGCAGCGTTGATGAGATGAATGGCTACACCTTC.

This rearrangement joins TRBV6-1 to TRBJ2-1; D may correspond to TRBD1 or TRBD2 (5 bases each). This CDR3 has 16 residues. CDR1 and CDR2 from the germline V gene are MNHNS and SASEGT. V lost 4 bases and J lost 7, with 20 bases in between. CDR3 in DNA: TGTGCCAGCAGTGCCTTCTCCGGGGCAAGTGGTAATGAGCAGTTCTTC. Protein product: CASSAFSGASGNEQFF.

This chain's CDR3 is CAIRDTGGANGYTF. CDR3 in DNA: TGTGCCATCAGAGACACAGGGGGCGCGAATGGCTACACCTTC. The chain combines TRBV10-3 with TRBJ1-2; 9 positions agree with TRBD1. Germline CDR1 and CDR2: ENHRY and SYGVKD. The CDR3 extends over 14 amino acids. V trimming: 6 bases; J trimming: 6 bases; junction bases outside the gene matches: 8.

The rearrangement joins TRBV7-2 to TRBJ2-1; D is ambiguous. The CDR3 runs 16 residues. Trimming pared 4 bases from V and 2 bases from J, leaving 15 bases between. Germline CDR1 SGHTA, CDR2 FQGNSA. CDR3 amino acids: CASSSNLGLPYNEQFF. The CDR3 nucleotides read TGTGCCAGCAGCTCGAACTTGGGCCTCCCCTACAATGAGCAGTTCTTC.

In its sample, this clonotype was seen a few times. The rearrangement joins TRBV6-2 or TRBV6-3 to TRBJ2-1; 7 nucleotides align to TRBD1. Trimming cost V 5 bases and J 3 bases; bases outside gene matches: 4. CDR3 length: 14 amino acids. The V gene's germline CDR1 is MNHEY and CDR2 SVGEGT. CDR3 residues: CASSPDRDYNEQFF. The CDR3 DNA follows: TGTGCCAGCAGTCCTGACAGGGACTACAATGAGCAGTTCTTC.

This chain joins TRBV10-3 and TRBJ2-4; D possibly matches TRBD1 or TRBD2 (5 bases each). CDR3 length equals 15 residues. V gave up 4 bases and J gave up 6 bases, with 16 bases separating them. The germline CDR1 and CDR2 sequences are ENHRY and SYGVKD. CDR3 in amino acids: CAISVSAGRANIQYF. The DNA for the CDR3 is TGTGCCATCAGTGTGAGCGCAGGGCGGGCAAACATTCAGTACTTC.

This clonotype occurred a few times. The V gene is TRBV20-1, the J gene TRBJ2-5; D is possibly TRBD2 (5 bases). Trimming cost V 4 bases and J 5 bases, with 14 bases left between them. CDR3 size: 13 residues. Germline V gene lookup returns CDR1 DFQATT and CDR2 SNEGSKA (reference sequence). In DNA, the CDR3 is TGCAGTGCTAAACTAGACGCGCGGGAGACCCAGTACTTC. Its protein product is CSAKLDARETQYF.

J is TRBJ2-7 and V is TRBV20-1, with TRBD1 matching over 9 bases. CDR1 is DFQATT, CDR2 SNEGSKA, per germline (reference sequence). Unmatched junction bases numbered 5, after V lost 1 base and J lost 4 bases. CDR3 length: 14 residues. This CDR3 is CSARVPGQGYEQYF. CDR3 nucleotides: TGCAGTGCTAGAGTCCCGGGACAGGGATACGAGCAGTACTTC.

This clonotype was recorded once. This chain's CDR3 is CASSLGFGRGNNQPQHF. The CDR3 DNA follows: TGTGCCAGCAGTTTAGGGTTTGGCAGGGGGAACAATCAGCCCCAGCATTTT. This chain uses TRBV12-3 or TRBV12-4 with TRBJ1-5; 7 nucleotides align to TRBD1. With V trimmed by 1 base and J by 3 bases, 9 bases remained unmatched. The CDR3 contains 17 residues.

V and J are TRBV20-1 and TRBJ2-7, with D uncertain. CDR1 is DFQATT, CDR2 SNEGSKA, per germline (reference sequence). With 6 bases removed from V and 2 bases from J, the gap between germline ends came to 20 bases. The CDR3 has 15 amino acids. CDR3 region: CSAGPGRFPTYEQYF. CDR3 DNA: TGCAGTGCGGGCCCCGGACGATTTCCCACCTACGAGCAGTACTTC.

The CDR3 sequence: CASSQGQGGYGYTF. The CDR3 DNA reads TGTGCCAGCAGTCAGGGACAGGGTGGCTATGGCTACACCTTC. The J gene is TRBJ1-2, the V gene TRBV28; 9 bases are a match to TRBD1. The CDR3 has 14 amino acids. The germline gives CDR1 MDHEN, CDR2 SYDVKM. V shed 5 bases and J 4 bases; nucleotides not matched to a gene: 5.

V usage is TRBV10-3 and J usage is TRBJ2-3, with 12 bases matching TRBD2. V lost 6 bases and J lost 0; bases outside the gene matches: 4. This CDR3 spans 16 amino acids. CDR1 and CDR2 (germline): ENHRY, SYGVKD. The chain's CDR3 is CAISPGLAGSTDTQYF. The CDR3 region has the DNA TGTGCCATCAGCCCCGGACTAGCGGGGAGCACAGATACGCAGTATTTT.

This clonotype was seen a few times. The J gene is TRBJ1-2, the V gene TRBV20-1, with D perhaps matching TRBD1 (5 bases). The germline V and J ends were trimmed by 0 bases and 4 bases, with 12 bases remaining between them. The CDR3 extends over 14 amino acids. CDR1 is DFQATT and CDR2 is SNEGSKA in the germline V gene (reference sequence). Here the CDR3 DNA reads TGCAGTGCTAGAGATCAGGGCGAGATCTATGGCTACACCTTC. Protein sequence: CSARDQGEIYGYTF.

This chain connects TRBV10-3 to TRBJ1-4; D call uncertain. The CDR3 is 16 residues long. Per the germline V gene, CDR1 is ENHRY and CDR2 is SYGVKD. V gave up 0 bases and J gave up 12 bases, with 20 bases separating them. The CDR3 region has the DNA TGTGCCATCAGTGAGTCTTCAGTGGGGAACGTTGGGGAACTGTTTTTT. Its translation is CAISESSVGNVGELFF.

This clonotype was detected many times. V gene TRBV12-3 or TRBV12-4 combines with J gene TRBJ1-2, with D unresolved. V lost 3 bases to trimming and J lost 6 bases, with 11 bases between them. The CDR3 covers 13 residues. For the CDR3, the DNA is TGTGCCAGCAGTTTTGAGTCAAGGGATGGCTACACCTTC. The encoded protein is CASSFESRDGYTF.

This rearrangement joins TRBV12-3 or TRBV12-4 to TRBJ2-3, with D unresolved. The CDR3 is 14 residues long. Trimming took 5 bases from V and 5 from J, leaving 14 bases between them. This chain's CDR3 is CASSHLLRKDTQYF. CDR3 DNA sequence: TGTGCCAGCAGTCACCTTTTGAGAAAAGATACGCAGTATTTT.

The CDR3 spells CAWRGYGGEAFF. As DNA, the CDR3 is TGTGCCTGGAGGGGATATGGGGGTGAAGCTTTCTTT. The chain combines TRBV30 with TRBJ1-1; the D gene is possibly TRBD1 (5 bases). The CDR3 sequence is 12 residues long. Germline CDR1 is GTSNPN and CDR2 is SVGIG (reference sequence). V shed 3 bases and J shed 7 bases, with 12 bases lying between them.

The chain couples TRBV7-2 to TRBJ2-1; 8 bases are a match to TRBD1. From germline, CDR1 is SGHTA and CDR2 FQGNSA. The CDR3 runs 15 residues. V trimming: 8 bases; J trimming: 12 bases; junction bases outside the gene matches: 18. The CDR3 coding sequence is TGTGCCAGCGTCCAAATAGGAGACAGGGGCCGGAGGCAGTTCTTC. This codes for CASVQIGDRGRRQFF.

The chain recombines TRBV7-3 with TRBJ2-1, with TRBD2 matching 9 bases. The trim removed 5 bases at V and 8 bases at J, leaving 7 bases unmatched. Germline V lookup: CDR1 SGHTA, CDR2 FQGTGA. There are 14 residues in the CDR3. The CDR3 DNA reads TGTGCCAGCAGCCCTATCGGGACTAGCCATGAGCAGTTCTTC. Protein: CASSPIGTSHEQFF. Supplemented by reference TRBV7-3 and TRBJ2-1, the full variable domain reads GAGVSQTPSNKVTEKGKYVELRCDPISGHTALYWYRQSLGQGPEFLIYFQGTGAADDSGLPNDRFFAVRPEGSVSTLKIQRTERGDSAVYLCASSPIGTSHEQFFGPGTRLTVL.

The chain has TRBV4-1 and TRBJ2-6; the D gene is possibly TRBD1 (6 bases). V gave up 4 bases and J gave up 1 base, with 14 bases separating them. The CDR3 loop spans 17 amino acids. The germline V gene encodes CDR1 MGHRA and CDR2 YSYEKL. The chain's CDR3 is CASSLSIRGSGANVLTF. The CDR3, as DNA: TGCGCCAGCAGCCTCTCCATCAGGGGATCTGGGGCCAACGTCCTGACTTTC.

This rearrangement joins TRBV7-3 to TRBJ2-3; no reliable D call. This CDR3 comprises 13 residues. V lost 2 bases, J lost 9 bases, and 12 bases lay in between. CDR1 is SGHTA, CDR2 FQGTGA, per germline. CDR3 protein: CASSLGPKGTQYF. The CDR3 coding sequence is TGTGCCAGCAGCTTAGGACCCAAGGGAACGCAGTATTTT.

In its sample, this clonotype was seen a few times. V and J are TRBV5-1 and TRBJ2-1, with 9 bases matching TRBD2. In germline, CDR1 is SGHRS, CDR2 YFSETQ. This CDR3 has 15 residues. The V segment lost 6 bases and the J segment 6 bases; nucleotides outside the gene matches: 10. As DNA, the CDR3 is TGCGCCAGCATAGCCGGGACTAGCCCTCTCAATGAGCAGTTCTTC. Residues: CASIAGTSPLNEQFF.

This clonotype was observed a few times. This chain connects TRBV20-1 to TRBJ2-7; 7 nucleotides agree with TRBD1. This CDR3 is 14 amino acids long. V dropped 4 bases and J dropped 0; count of bases not matched to a gene: 6. CDR1 is DFQATT and CDR2 is SNEGSKA in the germline V gene (reference sequence). CDR3 amino acids: CSATGGPGSYEQYF. The CDR3 coding sequence is TGCAGTGCTACAGGGGGACCGGGCTCCTACGAGCAGTACTTC.

This clonotype was counted ten times or more. As DNA, the CDR3 is TGTGCCAGCAGCTTGGTTGCGGGGTACAATGAGCAGTTCTTC. It codes for CASSLVAGYNEQFF. The chain recombines TRBV5-6 with TRBJ2-1, with D maybe TRBD2 (6 bases). CDR3 size: 14 residues. Germline CDR1 and CDR2: SGHDT and YYEEEE. The V gene lost 0 bases and the J gene lost 4 bases, with 8 bases spanning the gap.

The chain is built from TRBV20-1 and TRBJ1-5; TRBD1 matches 9 bases. Germline CDR1 and CDR2: DFQATT and SNEGSKA (reference sequence). The CDR3 covers 14 residues. V shed 6 bases and J 7 bases; nucleotides not matched to a gene: 10. CDR3 residues: CSAPEGTGSQPQHF. The DNA for the CDR3 is TGCAGTGCCCCAGAGGGGACAGGGAGCCAGCCCCAGCATTTT.